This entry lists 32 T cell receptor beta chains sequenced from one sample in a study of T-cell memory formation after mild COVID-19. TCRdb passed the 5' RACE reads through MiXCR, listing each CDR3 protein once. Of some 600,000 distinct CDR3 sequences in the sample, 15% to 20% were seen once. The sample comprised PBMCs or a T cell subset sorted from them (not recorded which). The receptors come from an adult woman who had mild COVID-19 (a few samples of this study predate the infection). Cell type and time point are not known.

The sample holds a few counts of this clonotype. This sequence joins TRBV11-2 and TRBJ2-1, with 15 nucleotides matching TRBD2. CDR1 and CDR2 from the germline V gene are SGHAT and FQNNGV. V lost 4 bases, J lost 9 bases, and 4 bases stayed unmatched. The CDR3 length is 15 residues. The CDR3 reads CASSSGLAGGSEQFF. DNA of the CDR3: TGTGCCAGCAGCTCGGGACTAGCGGGAGGATCTGAGCAGTTCTTC. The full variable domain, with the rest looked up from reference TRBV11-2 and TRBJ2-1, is EAGVAQSPRYKIIEKRQSVAFWCNPISGHATLYWYQQILGQGPKLLIQFQNNGVVDDSQLPKDRFSAERLKGVDSTLKIQPAKLEDSAVYLCASSSGLAGGSEQFFGPGTRLTVL.

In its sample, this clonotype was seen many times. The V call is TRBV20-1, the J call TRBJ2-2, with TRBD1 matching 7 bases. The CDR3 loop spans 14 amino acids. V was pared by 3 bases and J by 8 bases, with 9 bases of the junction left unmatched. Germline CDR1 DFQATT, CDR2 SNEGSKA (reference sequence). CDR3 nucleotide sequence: TGCAGTGCTAGTCCGACAGGGCAGATAGGGGAGCTGTTTTTT. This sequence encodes CSASPTGQIGELFF.

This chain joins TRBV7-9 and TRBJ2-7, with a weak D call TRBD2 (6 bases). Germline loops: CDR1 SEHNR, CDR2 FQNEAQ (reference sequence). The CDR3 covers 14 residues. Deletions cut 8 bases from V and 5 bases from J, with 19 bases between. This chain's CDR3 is CASGIRRGIHEQYF. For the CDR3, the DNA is TGTGCCAGCGGAATAAGGAGGGGTATCCACGAGCAGTACTTC.

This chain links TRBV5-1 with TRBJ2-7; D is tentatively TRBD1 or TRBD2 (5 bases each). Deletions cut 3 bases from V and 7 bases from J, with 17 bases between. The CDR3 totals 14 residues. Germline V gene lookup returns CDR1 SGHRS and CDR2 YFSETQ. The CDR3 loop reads CASSSATGEGEQYF. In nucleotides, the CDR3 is TGCGCCAGCAGCTCGGCCACAGGAGAGGGGGAGCAGTACTTC.

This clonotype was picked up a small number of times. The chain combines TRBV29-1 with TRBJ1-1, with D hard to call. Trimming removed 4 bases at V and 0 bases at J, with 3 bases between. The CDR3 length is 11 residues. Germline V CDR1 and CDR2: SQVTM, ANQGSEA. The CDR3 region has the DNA TGCAGCGTTGTCGTGAACACTGAAGCTTTCTTT. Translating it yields CSVVVNTEAFF.

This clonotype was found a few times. The CDR3 region has the DNA TGCGCCAGCAGCTTTCCGGGACTTCAGTTCTTC. Translating gives CASSFPGLQFF. This rearrangement joins TRBV4-1 to TRBJ2-1, with a possible D match to TRBD2 (6 bases). The V and J ends lost 5 bases and 13 bases respectively, with 12 bases between them. CDR1 is MGHRA and CDR2 is YSYEKL in the germline V gene. The CDR3 spans 11 residues.

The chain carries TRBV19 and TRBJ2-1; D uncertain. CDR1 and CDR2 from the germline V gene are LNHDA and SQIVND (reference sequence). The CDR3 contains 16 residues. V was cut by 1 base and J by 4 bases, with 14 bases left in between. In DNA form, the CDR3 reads TGTGCCAGTAGTATAGGGGCCCTTCGGAGTTACAATGAGCAGTTCTTC. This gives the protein CASSIGALRSYNEQFF.

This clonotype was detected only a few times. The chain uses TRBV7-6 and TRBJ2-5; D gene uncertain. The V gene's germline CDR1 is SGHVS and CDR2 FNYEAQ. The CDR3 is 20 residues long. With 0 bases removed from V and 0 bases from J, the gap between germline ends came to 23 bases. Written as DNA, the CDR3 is TGTGCCAGCAGCTTAGCCCTGGCAGGAGAATACTTGCCGTACCAAGAGACCCAGTACTTC. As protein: CASSLALAGEYLPYQETQYF.

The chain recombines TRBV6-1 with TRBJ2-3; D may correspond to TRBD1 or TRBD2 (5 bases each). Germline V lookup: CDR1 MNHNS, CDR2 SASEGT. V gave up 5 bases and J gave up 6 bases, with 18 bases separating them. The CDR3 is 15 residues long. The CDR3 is CASSPPGAPSDTQYF. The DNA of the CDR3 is TGTGCCAGCAGTCCACCCGGGGCACCGTCGGATACGCAGTATTTT.

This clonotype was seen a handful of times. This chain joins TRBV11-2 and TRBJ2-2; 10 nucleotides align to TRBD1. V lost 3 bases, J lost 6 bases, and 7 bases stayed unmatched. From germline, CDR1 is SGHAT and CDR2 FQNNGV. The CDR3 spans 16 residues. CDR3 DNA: TGTGCCAGCAGCTTCACTTGGGACAGGGGATCCGGGGAGCTGTTTTTT. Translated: CASSFTWDRGSGELFF.

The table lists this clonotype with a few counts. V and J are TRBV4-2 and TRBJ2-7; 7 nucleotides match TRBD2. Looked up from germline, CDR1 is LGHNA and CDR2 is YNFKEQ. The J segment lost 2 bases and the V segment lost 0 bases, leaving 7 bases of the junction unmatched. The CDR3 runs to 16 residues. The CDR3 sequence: CASSQETSGITYEQYF. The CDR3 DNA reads TGTGCCAGCAGCCAAGAGACGAGCGGGATTACCTACGAGCAGTACTTC.

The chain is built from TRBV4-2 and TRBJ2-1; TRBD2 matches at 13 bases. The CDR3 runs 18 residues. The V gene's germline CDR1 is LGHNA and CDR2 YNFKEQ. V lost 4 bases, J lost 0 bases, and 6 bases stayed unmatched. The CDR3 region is CASSPGTSGVVSYNEQFF. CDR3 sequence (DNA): TGTGCCAGCAGCCCAGGGACTAGCGGGGTTGTCTCCTACAATGAGCAGTTCTTC.

CDR3 DNA sequence: TGTGCCAGCAGCTCCCCCGGTCGGTGGGAAAAACTGTTTTTT. Translated: CASSSPGRWEKLFF. The chain links TRBV7-9 to TRBJ1-4; D remains ambiguous. Trimming pared 4 bases from V and 8 bases from J, leaving 14 bases between. Germline lookup yields CDR1 SEHNR and CDR2 FQNEAQ (reference sequence). The CDR3 has 14 residues. Using reference TRBV7-9 and TRBJ1-4 for the parts outside the CDR3, the full variable domain is DTGVSQNPRHKITKRGQNVTFRCDPISEHNRLYWYRQTLGQGPEFLTYFQNEAQLEKSRLLSDRFSAERPKGSFSTLEIQRTEQGDSAMYLCASSSPGRWEKLFFGSGTQLSVL.

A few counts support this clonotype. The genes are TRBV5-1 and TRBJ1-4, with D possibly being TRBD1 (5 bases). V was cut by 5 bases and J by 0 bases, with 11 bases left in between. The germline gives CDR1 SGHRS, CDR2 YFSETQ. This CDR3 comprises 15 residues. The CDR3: CASRRGVPTNEKLFF. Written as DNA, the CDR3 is TGCGCCAGCAGAAGGGGTGTCCCAACTAATGAAAAACTGTTTTTT.

The CDR3 DNA is TGTGCCACCAGTGATTTCAGACTAGCCCGCGGCACAGATACGCAGTATTTT. Amino acids: CATSDFRLARGTDTQYF. J is TRBJ2-3 and V is TRBV24-1; TRBD2 aligns across 7 bases. Trimming at V came to 1 base and at J to 1 base, leaving 7 bases not matched to a gene. Germline assignment: CDR1 KGHDR and CDR2 SFDVKD. The CDR3 spans 17 residues.

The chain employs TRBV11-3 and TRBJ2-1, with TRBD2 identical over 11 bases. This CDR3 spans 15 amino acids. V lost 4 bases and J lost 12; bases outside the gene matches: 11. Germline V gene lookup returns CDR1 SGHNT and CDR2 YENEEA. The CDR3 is CASSSRLAGTLAQFF. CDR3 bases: TGTGCCAGCAGCTCCCGACTAGCGGGGACCCTTGCGCAGTTCTTC.

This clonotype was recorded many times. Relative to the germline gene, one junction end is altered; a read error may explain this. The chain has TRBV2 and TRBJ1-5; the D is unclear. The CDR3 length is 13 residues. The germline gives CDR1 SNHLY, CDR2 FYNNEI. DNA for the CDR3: TGTGCCAGCAATGAAGGTTTTTATCAGCCCCAGCATTTT. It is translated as CASNEGFYQPQHF. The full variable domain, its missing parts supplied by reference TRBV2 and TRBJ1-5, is EPEVTQTPSHQVTQMGQEVILRCVPISNHLYFYWYRQILGQKVEFLVSFYNNEISEKSEIFDDQFSVERPDGSNFTLKIRSTKLEDSAMYFCASNEGFYQPQHFGDGTRLSIL.

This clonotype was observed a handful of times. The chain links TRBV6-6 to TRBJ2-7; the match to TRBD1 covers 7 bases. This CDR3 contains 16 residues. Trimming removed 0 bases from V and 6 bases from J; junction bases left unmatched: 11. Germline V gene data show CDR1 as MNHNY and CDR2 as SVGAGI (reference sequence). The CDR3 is CASSYSFAQGWSEQYF. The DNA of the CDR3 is TGTGCCAGCAGTTACTCATTTGCACAGGGGTGGTCCGAGCAGTACTTC.

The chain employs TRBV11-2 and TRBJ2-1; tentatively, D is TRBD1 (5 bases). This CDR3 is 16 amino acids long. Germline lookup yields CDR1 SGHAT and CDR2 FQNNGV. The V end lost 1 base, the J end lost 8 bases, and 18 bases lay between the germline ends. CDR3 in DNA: TGTGCCAGCAGCTTAGGAGACAGCCCGTCTATCGATGAGCAGTTCTTC. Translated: CASSLGDSPSIDEQFF. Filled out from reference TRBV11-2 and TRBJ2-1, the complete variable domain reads EAGVAQSPRYKIIEKRQSVAFWCNPISGHATLYWYQQILGQGPKLLIQFQNNGVVDDSQLPKDRFSAERLKGVDSTLKIQPAKLEDSAVYLCASSLGDSPSIDEQFFGPGTRLTVL.

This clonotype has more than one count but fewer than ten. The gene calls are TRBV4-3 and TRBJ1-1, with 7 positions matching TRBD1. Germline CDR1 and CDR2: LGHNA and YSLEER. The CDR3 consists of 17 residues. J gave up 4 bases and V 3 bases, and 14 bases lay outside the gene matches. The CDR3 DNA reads TGCGCCAGCAGCCAGGGGGGGCGACAGGGTTTGAGCACTGAAGCTTTCTTT. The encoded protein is CASSQGGRQGLSTEAFF.

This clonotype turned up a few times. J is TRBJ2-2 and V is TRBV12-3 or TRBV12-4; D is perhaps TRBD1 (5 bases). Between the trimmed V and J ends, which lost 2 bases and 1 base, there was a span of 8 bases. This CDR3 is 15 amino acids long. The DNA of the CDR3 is TGTGCCAGCAGTTTAAATAGGGGGAACACCGGGGAGCTGTTTTTT. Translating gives CASSLNRGNTGELFF.

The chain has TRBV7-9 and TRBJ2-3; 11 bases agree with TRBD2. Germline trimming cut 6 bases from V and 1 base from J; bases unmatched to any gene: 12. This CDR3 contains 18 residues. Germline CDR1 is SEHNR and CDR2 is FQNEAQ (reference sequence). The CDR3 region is CASRSPPSGRTGTDTQYF. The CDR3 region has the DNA TGTGCCAGCAGGTCGCCGCCTAGCGGGAGGACGGGCACAGATACGCAGTATTTT.

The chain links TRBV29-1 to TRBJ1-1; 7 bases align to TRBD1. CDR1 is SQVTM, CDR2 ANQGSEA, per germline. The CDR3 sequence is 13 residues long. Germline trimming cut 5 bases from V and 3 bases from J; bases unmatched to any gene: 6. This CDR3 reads CSVNRGVYTEAFF. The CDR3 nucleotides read TGCAGCGTTAACAGGGGAGTGTACACTGAAGCTTTCTTT.

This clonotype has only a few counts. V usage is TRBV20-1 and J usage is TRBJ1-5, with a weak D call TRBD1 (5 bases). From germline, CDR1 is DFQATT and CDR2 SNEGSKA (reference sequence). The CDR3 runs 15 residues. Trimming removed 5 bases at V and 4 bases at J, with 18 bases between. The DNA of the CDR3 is TGCAGTGCTCAAAAGTCCGGGACCTATAATCAGCCCCAGCATTTT. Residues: CSAQKSGTYNQPQHF.

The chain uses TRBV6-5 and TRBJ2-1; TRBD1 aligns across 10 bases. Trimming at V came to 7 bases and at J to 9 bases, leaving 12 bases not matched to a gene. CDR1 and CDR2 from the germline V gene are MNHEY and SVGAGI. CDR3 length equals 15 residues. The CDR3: CASIPTGGNGGEQFF. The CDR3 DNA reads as TGTGCCAGCATCCCGACAGGGGGCAATGGGGGTGAGCAGTTCTTC.

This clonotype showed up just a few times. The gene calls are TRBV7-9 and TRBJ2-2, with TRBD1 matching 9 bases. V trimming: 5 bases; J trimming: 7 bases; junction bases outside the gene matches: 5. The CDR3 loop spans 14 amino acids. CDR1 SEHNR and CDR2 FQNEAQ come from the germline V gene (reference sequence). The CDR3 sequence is CASSIGQGFGELFF. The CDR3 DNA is TGTGCCAGCAGCATCGGACAGGGGTTCGGGGAGCTGTTTTTT. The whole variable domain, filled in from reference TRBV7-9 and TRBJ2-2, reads DTGVSQNPRHKITKRGQNVTFRCDPISEHNRLYWYRQTLGQGPEFLTYFQNEAQLEKSRLLSDRFSAERPKGSFSTLEIQRTEQGDSAMYLCASSIGQGFGELFFGEGSRLTVL.

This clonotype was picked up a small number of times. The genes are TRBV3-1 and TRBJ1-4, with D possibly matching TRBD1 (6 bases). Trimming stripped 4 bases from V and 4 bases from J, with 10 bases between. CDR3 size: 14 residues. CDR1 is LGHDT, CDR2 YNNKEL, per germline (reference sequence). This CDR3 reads CASSLWTVNEKLFF. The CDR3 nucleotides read TGTGCCAGCAGCCTTTGGACAGTTAATGAAAAACTGTTTTTT. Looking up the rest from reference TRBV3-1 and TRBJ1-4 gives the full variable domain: DTAVSQTPKYLVTQMGNDKSIKCEQNLGHDTMYWYKQDSKKFLKIMFSYNNKELIINETVPNRFSPKSPDKAHLNLHINSLELGDSAVYFCASSLWTVNEKLFFGSGTQLSVL.

The CDR3 nucleotides are TGTGCCAGCAGTTCAATGGGATATGAGCAGTTCTTC. Translating it yields CASSSMGYEQFF. The chain joins TRBV6-5 to TRBJ2-1, with D uncertain. Germline V gene lookup returns CDR1 MNHEY and CDR2 SVGAGI. This CDR3 has 12 amino acids. Trimming left V 4 bases short and J 8 bases short, with 9 bases between.

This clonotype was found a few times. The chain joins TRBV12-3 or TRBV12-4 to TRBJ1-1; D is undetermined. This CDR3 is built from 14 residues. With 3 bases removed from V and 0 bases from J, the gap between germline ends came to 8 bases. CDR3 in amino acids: CASSFSEMNTEAFF. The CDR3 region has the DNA TGTGCCAGCAGTTTTTCCGAAATGAACACTGAAGCTTTCTTT.

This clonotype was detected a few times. Written as DNA, the CDR3 is TGTGCCAGCAGCCAAGAAGACAGGGGCCCGTACGAGCAGTACTTC. Amino acid sequence: CASSQEDRGPYEQYF. This chain connects TRBV14 to TRBJ2-7; TRBD1 matches at 8 bases. The ends lost 0 bases at V and 4 bases at J; junction bases unmatched: 5. Germline V gives CDR1 SGHDN, CDR2 FVKESK. This CDR3 is built from 15 residues.

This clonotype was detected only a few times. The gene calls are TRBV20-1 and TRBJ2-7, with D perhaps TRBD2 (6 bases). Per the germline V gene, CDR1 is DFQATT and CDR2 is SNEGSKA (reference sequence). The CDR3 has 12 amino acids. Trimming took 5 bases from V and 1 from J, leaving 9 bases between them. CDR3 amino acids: CSAPRGSYEQYF. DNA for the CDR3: TGCAGTGCTCCACGGGGGTCCTACGAGCAGTACTTC.

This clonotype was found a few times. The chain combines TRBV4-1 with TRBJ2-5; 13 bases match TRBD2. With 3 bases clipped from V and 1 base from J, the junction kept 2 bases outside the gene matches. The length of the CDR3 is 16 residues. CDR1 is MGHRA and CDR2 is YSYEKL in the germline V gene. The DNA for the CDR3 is TGCGCCAGCAGCCAGGGACTAGCGGGGTTCCAAGAGACCCAGTACTTC. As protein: CASSQGLAGFQETQYF.